These T cell receptor beta chains were read from a single sample in a study of graft-versus-host responses after intestinal transplantation. Assay: immunoSEQ multiplex PCR; the TCRdb copy retains only in-frame clones and omits some. The data hold approximately 100,000 clones, with around 86% observed a single time. Sequences were derived from PBMCs, sampled 255 days after intestinal transplant. These receptors came from a human patient who received an intestinal transplant, so some T cells may come from the graft donor. CDR3s include the opening cysteine and the closing phenylalanine or tryptophan. The D gene is left open where the match is weak. Rows may omit the clone size; those that give it use once, few, many or a size class.

TRBJ1-4 | TRBD1 | TRBV28 | - | CASSPGQAATNEKLFF | TGTGCCAGCAGTCCGGGACAGGCTGCAACTAATGAAAAACTGTTTTTT
TRBJ1-2 | TRBD1 | TRBV27 | - | CASSSGTGTYYGYTF | TGTGCCAGCTCCTCCGGGACAGGGACCTACTATGGCTACACCTTC
TRBJ1-2 | - | TRBV7-9 | - | CAISEGIYGYTF | TGTGCGATCTCGGAGGGCATCTATGGCTACACCTTC
TRBJ1-6 | TRBD1 | TRBV7-2 | medium-sized | CASSTDRGRETPLHF | TGTGCCAGCAGTACGGACAGGGGGCGGGAAACACCCCTCCACTTT
TRBJ1-6 | TRBD1 | TRBV4-1 | once | CASSPRDSENSPLHF | TGCGCCAGCAGCCCGAGGGACAGTGAAAATTCACCCCTCCACTTT
TRBJ2-7 | - | TRBV29-1 | once | CSVVSGRSYEQYF | TGCAGCGTTGTTTCCGGCCGTTCCTACGAGCAGTACTTC
TRBJ2-2 | - | TRBV5-1 | - | CASSATSGTVTGELFF | TGCGCCAGCAGCGCCACTTCCGGGACCGTCACCGGGGAGCTGTTTTTT
TRBJ1-2 | - | TRBV18 | - | CASSSSEGVGGYTF | TGTGCCAGCTCATCCTCCGAAGGGGTAGGTGGCTACACCTTC
TRBJ2-2 | - | TRBV10-2 | - | CASSESGGRTGELFF | TGCGCCAGCAGTGAGTCGGGCGGACGGACCGGGGAGCTGTTTTTT
TRBJ2-2 | TRBD1 | TRBV28 | few | CASSRGQGETGELFF | TGTGCCAGCAGCCGTGGACAGGGTGAAACCGGGGAGCTGTTTTTT
TRBJ1-1 | - | TRBV7-9 | - | CASSLVLGQGRNTEAFF | TGTGCCAGCAGCTTAGTGTTGGGGCAGGGGAGGAACACTGAAGCTTTCTTT
TRBJ2-5 | - | TRBV7-2 | - | CASSFLGESVETQYF | TGTGCCAGCAGCTTCCTGGGGGAATCGGTAGAGACCCAGTACTTC
TRBJ1-1 | TRBD1 | TRBV29-1 | - | CSVRQGDTEAFF | TGCAGCGTTCGACAGGGGGACACTGAAGCTTTCTTT
TRBJ2-7 | TRBD1 | TRBV28 | few | CASSLGQGYEQYF | TGTGCCAGCAGTTTGGGACAGGGGTACGAGCAGTACTTC
TRBJ2-1 | TRBD2 | TRBV9 | - | CASSAHLTSDYNEQFF | TGTGCCAGCAGCGCCCACTTGACTAGCGACTACAATGAGCAGTTCTTC
TRBJ2-5 | - | TRBV20-1 | - | CSAREETQYF | TGCAGTGCTAGAGAAGAGACCCAGTACTTC